The 13 T cell receptor beta chains given below trace back to one sample, sequenced in a study of OX40 agonist ivuxolimab in advanced cancers. Profiling relied on immunoSEQ multiplex PCR, and the TCRdb table lists in-frame clones only, not all of them. The data contain approximately 60,000 clones, more than 70% of them singletons. Source: CD4+ or CD8+ T cells sorted from blood, taken in a trial of the OX40 agonist ivuxolimab. The receptors stem from an adult with an advanced solid tumor such as melanoma, head and neck, liver or kidney cancer.

The chain uses TRBV7-2 and TRBJ1-2; D is perhaps TRBD1 (5 bases). The ends were cut back, 1 base at V and 7 bases at J, with 13 bases in the middle. From germline, CDR1 is SGHTA and CDR2 FQGNSA. This CDR3 has 14 amino acids. The CDR3 sequence is CASSLGVDTAGYTF. CDR3 coding DNA: TGTGCCAGCAGCTTAGGGGTGGACACTGCTGGCTACACCTTC.

This chain connects TRBV5-1 to TRBJ1-3, with D hard to call. CDR3 length: 17 amino acids. In germline, CDR1 is SGHRS, CDR2 YFSETQ. V was shortened by 3 bases and J by 7 bases, with 23 bases between the two germline ends. In nucleotides, the CDR3 is TGCGCCAGCAGCTCTGGCTCCCTTAGTCTTGCTGCGAACACCATATATTTT. Its translation is CASSSGSLSLAANTIYF.

This chain uses TRBV29-1 with TRBJ1-1; D is undetermined. Trimming removed 6 bases at V and 1 base at J, with 18 bases between. Germline V gene sequence: CDR1 SQVTM, CDR2 ANQGSEA. The length of the CDR3 is 15 residues. CDR3 sequence: CSVKPGEGGNTEAFF. The CDR3 DNA follows: TGCAGCGTGAAACCAGGCGAAGGTGGGAACACTGAAGCTTTCTTT.

The V call is TRBV7-3, the J call TRBJ2-7; no firm D call. The V end lost 1 base, the J end lost 5 bases, and 15 bases lay between the germline ends. The CDR3 loop spans 15 amino acids. CDR1 SGHTA and CDR2 FQGTGA come from the germline V gene. This chain's CDR3 is CASSLNAGAFNEQYF. As DNA, the CDR3 is TGTGCCAGCAGCTTAAATGCAGGAGCCTTCAACGAGCAGTACTTC.

This chain connects TRBV5-4 to TRBJ2-1; 14 bases fit TRBD2. After removal of 0 bases from V and 7 bases from J, the junction contained 6 bases not matched to a gene. The CDR3 consists of 17 residues. Per germline, CDR1 SGHNT and CDR2 YYREEE (reference sequence). The CDR3 loop reads CASSLAGTSGRGNEQFF. The CDR3 DNA sequence: TGTGCCAGCAGCTTGGCCGGGACTAGCGGGAGAGGGAATGAGCAGTTCTTC.

This clone was seen a few times. The V gene is TRBV5-1, the J gene TRBJ2-4; 13 nucleotides align to TRBD2. This CDR3 has 16 amino acids. Germline V gene sequence: CDR1 SGHRS, CDR2 YFSETQ. J gave up 9 bases and V 1 base, and 7 bases lay outside the gene matches. The CDR3 region is CASSLTSGRASIIQYF. CDR3 in DNA: TGCGCCAGCAGCTTGACTAGCGGGAGGGCCTCTATCATTCAGTACTTC.

This clone has more than one count but fewer than ten. The chain combines TRBV7-3 with TRBJ2-3; possibly TRBD2 for D (5 bases). The V gene lost 3 bases and the J gene lost 1 base, with 11 bases spanning the gap. The CDR3 is 15 residues long. The germline CDR1 and CDR2 sequences are SGHTA and FQGTGA. CDR3 nucleotides: TGTGCCAGCAGCTTCGGAGGTGGGGGCACAGATACGCAGTATTTT. It yields the protein CASSFGGGGTDTQYF.

The rearrangement joins TRBV6-1 to TRBJ1-4; no firm D call. Germline CDR1 and CDR2: MNHNS and SASEGT. Trimming removed 3 bases at V and 0 bases at J, with 8 bases between. This CDR3 spans 15 amino acids. This chain's CDR3 is CASSDGYSTNEKLFF. CDR3 coding DNA: TGTGCCAGCAGTGATGGGTATTCAACTAATGAAAAACTGTTTTTT.

This chain connects TRBV7-2 to TRBJ2-7, with 9 bases matching TRBD2. The germline gives CDR1 SGHTA, CDR2 FQGNSA. The CDR3 has 15 residues. The V gene end was trimmed by 1 base and the J gene end by 4 bases; junction bases not matched to a gene: 5. The CDR3 bases are TGTGCCAGCAGCTTAGATAGCGGGAGTGTATACGAGCAGTACTTC. As protein: CASSLDSGSVYEQYF.

This clone was observed a handful of times. The J gene is TRBJ1-5, the V gene TRBV19; D remains ambiguous. V lost 4 bases and J 10 bases, leaving 11 bases between the germline ends. Germline V gives CDR1 LNHDA, CDR2 SQIVND (reference sequence). This CDR3 is 12 amino acids long. The CDR3 reads CASSTSGRPQHF. In DNA form, the CDR3 reads TGTGCCAGTAGTACCAGCGGCAGACCCCAGCATTTT.

This clone was recorded once. V usage is TRBV28 and J usage is TRBJ2-2, with 7 bases lining up with TRBD1. Germline assignment: CDR1 MDHEN and CDR2 SYDVKM. The CDR3 runs 15 residues. Losses at the gene ends were 9 bases for V and 6 bases for J; bases not matched to a gene: 13. The CDR3 region is CASYTTGTDSGELFF. As DNA, the CDR3 is TGTGCCAGTTACACAACCGGGACAGATTCCGGGGAGCTGTTTTTT.

The chain recombines TRBV4-2 with TRBJ2-3; maybe TRBD2 (6 bases). Germline values: CDR1 LGHNA, CDR2 YNFKEQ. This CDR3 comprises 15 residues. Trimming took 6 bases from V and 7 from J, leaving 20 bases between them. The CDR3 reads CASRPLRDNRNTQYF. The CDR3 nucleotides are TGTGCCAGCAGACCACTGCGGGATAATAGAAATACGCAGTATTTT.

The chain carries TRBV5-1 and TRBJ2-2; 14 nucleotides line up with TRBD2. Germline loops: CDR1 SGHRS, CDR2 YFSETQ. The J segment lost 5 bases and the V segment lost 3 bases, leaving 6 bases of the junction unmatched. The CDR3 consists of 17 residues. The CDR3: CASSWGLAGARTGELFF. The CDR3 DNA is TGCGCCAGCAGCTGGGGACTAGCGGGAGCTCGGACCGGGGAGCTGTTTTTT.